A selection of T cell receptor beta chains follows, all from one sample in a study of blood T cell repertoires in COVID-19. Clones were sequenced by immunoSEQ multiplex PCR, and TCRdb holds only the in-frame ones, with some missing. In the table there are around 330,000 clones, 75% to 90% of which are singletons. The sequenced sample consisted of PBMCs or T cells enriched from blood (not recorded which). The origin of the receptors is a woman between 40 and 50 years old who had recovered from COVID-19. CDR3s include the opening cysteine and the closing phenylalanine or tryptophan. Fields, in order: J gene, clone size, D gene, V gene, CDR3 protein, CDR3 DNA. The D gene is left open where the match is weak. Where a row states a size, it is once, few, many or the class of an expanded clone; other rows omit it.

j_call: TRBJ1-6
clone_size: once
d_call: NA
v_call: TRBV27
cdr3_aa: CASSPPGNSPLHF
cdr3_nt: TGTGCCAGCAGTCCACCGGGTAATTCACCCCTCCACTTT

j_call: TRBJ2-2
clone_size: few
d_call: TRBD2
v_call: TRBV28
cdr3_aa: CASSLFDLAGGPGELFF
cdr3_nt: TGTGCCAGCAGTTTGTTTGATCTAGCGGGGGGGCCCGGGGAGCTGTTTTTT

j_call: TRBJ2-3
clone_size: NA
d_call: NA
v_call: TRBV5-1
cdr3_aa: CASSLEVMGRTDTQYF
cdr3_nt: TGCGCCAGCAGCTTGGAGGTTATGGGGAGGACAGATACGCAGTATTTT

j_call: TRBJ2-5
clone_size: once
d_call: TRBD2
v_call: TRBV5-4
cdr3_aa: CASSPPTGLAGTQYF
cdr3_nt: TGTGCCAGCAGCCCTCCGACGGGACTAGCGGGGACCCAGTACTTC

j_call: TRBJ1-1
clone_size: once
d_call: NA
v_call: TRBV3-1/TRBV3-2
cdr3_aa: CASTFRGMNTEAFF
cdr3_nt: TGTGCCAGCACCTTCAGAGGAATGAACACTGAAGCTTTCTTT

j_call: TRBJ2-2
clone_size: NA
d_call: NA
v_call: TRBV7-2
cdr3_aa: CASSLGGLTHTGELFF
cdr3_nt: TGTGCCAGCAGCTTAGGCGGTCTTACGCACACCGGGGAGCTGTTTTTT

j_call: TRBJ2-5
clone_size: NA
d_call: TRBD1
v_call: TRBV7-2
cdr3_aa: CASSPPDREETQYF
cdr3_nt: TGTGCCAGCAGCCCCCCCGACAGGGAAGAGACCCAGTACTTC

j_call: TRBJ2-3
clone_size: NA
d_call: TRBD2
v_call: TRBV4-3
cdr3_aa: CASSQDRGSGISTDTQYF
cdr3_nt: TGCGCCAGCAGCCAAGATCGGGGTAGCGGGATTAGTACAGATACGCAGTATTTT

j_call: TRBJ1-4
clone_size: NA
d_call: NA
v_call: TRBV19
cdr3_aa: CASSPGVEYEKLFF
cdr3_nt: TGTGCCAGTAGTCCAGGGGTTGAGTATGAAAAACTGTTTTTT

j_call: TRBJ2-7
clone_size: NA
d_call: TRBD2
v_call: TRBV11-2
cdr3_aa: CASSSPLAGSYEQYF
cdr3_nt: TGTGCCAGCAGCAGCCCTCTAGCGGGCTCCTACGAGCAGTACTTC

j_call: TRBJ2-7
clone_size: few
d_call: TRBD2
v_call: TRBV7-2
cdr3_aa: CASKISGGQIGEQYF
cdr3_nt: TGTGCCAGCAAGATTAGCGGGGGGCAAATCGGGGAGCAGTACTTC

j_call: TRBJ1-6
clone_size: NA
d_call: NA
v_call: TRBV5-1
cdr3_aa: CASSFRDTNSPLHF
cdr3_nt: TGCGCCAGCAGCTTCCGAGATACTAATTCACCCCTCCACTTT

j_call: TRBJ2-3
clone_size: NA
d_call: TRBD2
v_call: TRBV30
cdr3_aa: CAWSAGTGGEDTQYF
cdr3_nt: TGTGCCTGGAGTGCAGGGACGGGAGGGGAAGATACGCAGTATTTT

j_call: TRBJ2-7
clone_size: once
d_call: NA
v_call: TRBV27
cdr3_aa: CASSLLEKGRVYEQYF
cdr3_nt: TGTGCCAGCAGTCTCCTTGAGAAGGGGCGCGTTTACGAGCAGTACTTC

j_call: TRBJ2-7
clone_size: NA
d_call: TRBD2
v_call: TRBV3-1/TRBV3-2
cdr3_aa: CASSHPLAGEFLYEQYF
cdr3_nt: TGTGCCAGCAGCCACCCCCTAGCGGGAGAATTCCTTTACGAGCAGTACTTC

j_call: TRBJ2-7
clone_size: NA
d_call: TRBD1
v_call: TRBV28
cdr3_aa: CASSYRDRARYEQYF
cdr3_nt: TGTGCCAGCAGTTATAGGGACAGAGCACGCTACGAGCAGTACTTC

j_call: TRBJ2-3
clone_size: NA
d_call: TRBD2
v_call: TRBV11-3
cdr3_aa: CASSAGTTGGPQYF
cdr3_nt: TGTGCCAGCAGCGCCGGGACTACCGGCGGTCCGCAGTATTTT